Shown below are 26 T cell receptor beta chains from a single sample sequenced in a study of T cell repertoires in cytomegalovirus infection. TCRdb processed the reads anew with MiXCR; each CDR3 protein has one entry. Altogether 700,000 to 950,000 distinct CDR3 sequences are present, approximately 32% being singletons, with the ten largest covering 9.5% to 15%. These receptors' targets are unknown. The sample in question was cultured CD8+ T cells from PBMCs, obtained from culture after CMV antigen stimulation. The receptors stem from a human donor in good health (CMV status not recorded). Some clones in this sample may be carry-over from other donors' samples.

This chain connects TRBV19 to TRBJ1-2, with 12 bases identical to TRBD1. The J segment lost 6 bases and the V segment lost 3 bases, leaving 2 bases of the junction unmatched. The CDR3 spans 14 residues. From germline, CDR1 is LNHDA and CDR2 SQIVND (reference sequence). CDR3 sequence: CASSIGTGGNGYTF. CDR3 sequence (DNA): TGTGCCAGTAGTATTGGGACAGGGGGCAATGGCTACACCTTC.

This clonotype came up a few times. The J gene is TRBJ2-1, the V gene TRBV6-6; D tentatively reads TRBD1 or TRBD2 (6 bases each). Germline assignment: CDR1 MNHNY and CDR2 SVGAGI (reference sequence). V was trimmed by 4 bases and J by 5 bases, leaving 15 bases between them. This CDR3 contains 15 residues. The CDR3 here is CASSFTGASDNEQFF. The CDR3 DNA sequence: TGTGCCAGCAGTTTCACGGGGGCCAGTGACAATGAGCAGTTCTTC.

This chain uses TRBV14 with TRBJ2-1; D gene uncertain. V was pared by 2 bases and J by 1 base, with 6 bases between. There are 14 residues in the CDR3. The germline CDR1 and CDR2 sequences are SGHDN and FVKESK. This chain's CDR3 is CASSQTVSYNEQFF. CDR3 coding DNA: TGTGCCAGCAGCCAAACGGTTTCCTACAATGAGCAGTTCTTC. The full variable domain, in which reference TRBV14 and TRBJ2-1 provide the parts outside the CDR3, is EAGVTQFPSHSVIEKGQTVTLRCDPISGHDNLYWYRRVMGKEIKFLLHFVKESKQDESGMPNNRFLAERTGGTYSTLKVQPAELEDSGVYFCASSQTVSYNEQFFGPGTRLTVL.

The CDR3 DNA reads as TGTGCCAGCAGTTTTAGCGGGGGGGCCCCAGATACGCAGTATTTT. Protein: CASSFSGGAPDTQYF. The genes are TRBV12-3 or TRBV12-4 and TRBJ2-3; TRBD2 matches 11 bases. This CDR3 is 15 amino acids long. V was pared by 3 bases and J by 4 bases, with 3 bases of the junction left unmatched.

This clonotype is a singleton in its sample. This chain links TRBV10-3 with TRBJ1-1; 7 nucleotides agree with TRBD1. Unmatched junction bases numbered 6, after V lost 7 bases and J lost 1 base. CDR1 and CDR2 (germline): ENHRY, SYGVKD. This CDR3 comprises 14 residues. CDR3: CAINPTGRNTEAFF. CDR3 sequence (DNA): TGTGCCATCAACCCGACAGGGCGGAACACTGAAGCTTTCTTT.

This clonotype occurred many times. V usage is TRBV7-9 and J usage is TRBJ1-1, with D maybe TRBD1 (5 bases). Trimming stripped 3 bases from V and 7 bases from J, with 9 bases between. CDR3 length: 12 residues. Looked up from germline, CDR1 is SEHNR and CDR2 is FQNEAQ (reference sequence). As DNA, the CDR3 is TGTGCCAGCAGCTTGGGAGACAGTGAAGCTTTCTTT. Its translation is CASSLGDSEAFF.

This rearrangement joins TRBV20-1 to TRBJ2-3, with D hard to call. Germline-derived CDR1 and CDR2 are DFQATT and SNEGSKA (reference sequence). The V and J ends lost 6 bases and 0 bases respectively, with 10 bases between them. This CDR3 has 13 residues. The CDR3 spells CSARAPSTDTQYF. CDR3 sequence (DNA): TGCAGTGCAAGGGCCCCAAGCACAGATACGCAGTATTTT.

Many counts were recorded for this clonotype. The V gene is TRBV7-2, the J gene TRBJ2-1; 10 nucleotides agree with TRBD2. V shed 3 bases and J 0 bases; nucleotides not matched to a gene: 2. This CDR3 is built from 16 residues. Germline-derived CDR1 and CDR2 are SGHTA and FQGNSA. The CDR3 DNA is TGTGCCAGCAGCTTTATAGCGGGGGGCTCCTACAATGAGCAGTTCTTC. Its protein product is CASSFIAGGSYNEQFF.

This clonotype has more than one count but fewer than ten. The chain links TRBV18 to TRBJ2-3; D gene uncertain. There are 12 residues in the CDR3. Per germline, CDR1 KGHSH and CDR2 LQKENI. With 4 bases removed from V and 1 base from J, the gap between germline ends came to 3 bases. The CDR3 sequence: CASSRRTDTQYF. CDR3 nucleotide sequence: TGTGCCAGCTCACGGCGCACAGATACGCAGTATTTT. Full variable domain (remainder filled in from reference TRBV18 and TRBJ2-3): NAGVMQNPRHLVRRRGQEARLRCSPMKGHSHVYWYRQLPEEGLKFMVYLQKENIIDESGMPKERFSAEFPKEGPSILRIQQVVRGDSAAYFCASSRRTDTQYFGPGTRLTVL.

This clonotype has a count of ten or more. This chain uses TRBV7-8 with TRBJ1-5; D gene uncertain. CDR3 length: 13 amino acids. With 11 bases removed from V and 3 bases from J, the gap between germline ends came to 14 bases. In germline, CDR1 is SGHVS, CDR2 FQNEAQ. The CDR3 region has the DNA TGTGCCGTCCAAGGGCGGCCCAATCAGCCCCAGCATTTT. This sequence encodes CAVQGRPNQPQHF.

The chain has TRBV28 and TRBJ1-5; D gene ambiguous. V dropped 6 bases and J dropped 3 bases, with 15 bases sitting between them. The CDR3 length is 15 residues. CDR1 and CDR2 (germline): MDHEN, SYDVKM. Here the CDR3 reads CASSLDGRLNQPQHF. CDR3 bases: TGTGCCAGCAGCCTGGACGGGAGGCTCAATCAGCCCCAGCATTTT.

This clonotype has a count of ten or more. One end of the junction varies from germline; a read error may be responsible. The chain has TRBV5-1 and TRBJ2-3, with D uncertain. The CDR3 has 14 amino acids. The germline V gene encodes CDR1 SGHRS and CDR2 YFSETQ. Here the CDR3 reads CASSLEGRTDTQYF. DNA of the CDR3: TGTGCCAGCAGCTTAGAAGGGCGCACAGATACGCAGTATTTT.

J is TRBJ1-2 and V is TRBV7-9; 7 nucleotides line up with TRBD1. The germline V gene has CDR1 SEHNR and CDR2 FQNEAQ (reference sequence). J gave up 7 bases and V 5 bases, and 10 bases lay outside the gene matches. The CDR3 totals 14 residues. CDR3 DNA: TGTGCCAGCAGCCCCACAGGGGCAGGTAGTGGCTACACCTTC. It translates to CASSPTGAGSGYTF.

The table lists this clonotype with a few counts. The chain employs TRBV6-1 and TRBJ1-1; 8 nucleotides match TRBD1. This CDR3 comprises 14 residues. Germline lookup yields CDR1 MNHNS and CDR2 SASEGT. Germline trimming cut 8 bases from V and 3 bases from J; bases unmatched to any gene: 8. CDR3 coding DNA: TGTGCCAGCGTGGGTAGACAGGGGTACACTGAAGCTTTCTTT. Encoded protein: CASVGRQGYTEAFF.

The rearrangement uses TRBV7-9 and TRBJ2-7; 8 nucleotides match TRBD2. Germline lookup yields CDR1 SEHNR and CDR2 FQNEAQ (reference sequence). The CDR3 is made up of 15 amino acids. V lost 5 bases, J lost 0 bases, and 6 bases stayed unmatched. The CDR3 DNA reads as TGTGCCAGCAGCACCGGGGGGGAGAGCTCCTACGAGCAGTACTTC. This codes for CASSTGGESSYEQYF.

On this clonotype: Compared with germline, one end of the junction differs, possibly owing to a read error. The CDR3 nucleotides read TGTGCCAGCAGCTTAGAAAGACAGACTCGGGACTTC. Residues: CASSLERQTRDF. The chain uses TRBV7-8 and TRBJ2-7; tentatively, D is TRBD1 (5 bases). CDR3 size: 12 residues. CDR1 and CDR2 (germline): SGHVS, FQNEAQ.

In this sample, this clonotype turned up a few times. This sequence joins TRBV29-1 and TRBJ2-3; D is possibly TRBD2 (5 bases). The germline V and J ends were trimmed by 2 bases and 3 bases, with 9 bases remaining between them. This CDR3 is 13 amino acids long. The germline V gene encodes CDR1 SQVTM and CDR2 ANQGSEA. The CDR3, as DNA: TGCAGCGTTGAATACGGCGGGACAGATACGCAGTATTTT. This sequence encodes CSVEYGGTDTQYF.

This clonotype has just a few counts. The rearrangement uses TRBV12-5 and TRBJ1-1, with 7 bases fitting TRBD1. CDR1 and CDR2 from the germline V gene are LGHNT and FRNRAP. This CDR3 comprises 16 residues. Trimming removed 0 bases from V and 1 base from J; junction bases left unmatched: 5. The CDR3 bases are TGTGCTAGTGGTTTGGTACCGGGGACAGAGAACACTGAAGCTTTCTTT. Translating gives CASGLVPGTENTEAFF.

The chain is built from TRBV7-6 and TRBJ2-5; maybe TRBD2 (6 bases). Between the trimmed V and J ends, which lost 2 bases and 5 bases, there was a span of 18 bases. CDR1 SGHVS and CDR2 FNYEAQ come from the germline V gene. This CDR3 spans 16 amino acids. CDR3 sequence reads: CASSLSSRRGGETQYF. CDR3 bases: TGTGCCAGCAGCTTATCTTCGCGACGTGGGGGGGAGACCCAGTACTTC.

The chain has TRBV5-5 and TRBJ1-4, with TRBD1 as a possible D gene (6 bases). The ends were cut back, 4 bases at V and 0 bases at J, with 16 bases in the middle. The CDR3 length is 17 residues. From germline, CDR1 is SGHKS and CDR2 YYEKEE (reference sequence). CDR3 region: CASSSDRTTTTNEKLFF. CDR3 sequence (DNA): TGTGCCAGCAGCAGTGACAGGACTACGACAACTAATGAAAAACTGTTTTTT.

The genes are TRBV7-3 and TRBJ1-1; D gene ambiguous. V shed 8 bases and J shed 3 bases, with 13 bases lying between them. Germline values: CDR1 SGHTA, CDR2 FQGTGA. The CDR3 is made up of 13 amino acids. The CDR3 region is CASGLSGDTEAFF. For the CDR3, the DNA is TGTGCCAGCGGCCTTAGCGGGGACACTGAAGCTTTCTTT.

This clonotype appeared a few times. The gene calls are TRBV7-3 and TRBJ1-1; a weak D match, TRBD1 (6 bases). The CDR3 length is 13 residues. Between the trimmed V and J ends, which lost 6 bases and 7 bases, there was a span of 15 bases. Germline CDR1 and CDR2: SGHTA and FQGTGA. In DNA, the CDR3 is TGTGCCAGCAGGTTCCCAGGGGAAGTTGAAGCTTTCTTT. Protein: CASRFPGEVEAFF.

Regarding this clonotype: A junction boundary mismatches the germline segment, possibly from a read error. The chain carries TRBV12-3 or TRBV12-4 and TRBJ1-3; a possible D gene is TRBD1 (5 bases). The CDR3 is made up of 17 amino acids. The CDR3 DNA sequence: TGTGCCAGCAATTTAGGGGCCCTTCCGCGCTCTGGAAACACCATATATTTT. Amino acids: CASNLGALPRSGNTIYF.

This clonotype was found a few times. The rearrangement uses TRBV19 and TRBJ2-7; TRBD2 is a possible D gene (5 bases). The CDR3 loop spans 13 amino acids. Trimming removed 5 bases at V and 1 base at J, with 9 bases between. CDR1 and CDR2 (germline): LNHDA, SQIVND (reference sequence). CDR3 in DNA: TGTGCCAGTAGTGAGGGAATTTCCTACGAGCAGTACGTC. It codes for CASSEGISYEQYV.

The rearrangement links TRBV20-1 to TRBJ1-2, with 11 bases aligning to TRBD1. The ends lost 0 bases at V and 7 bases at J; junction bases unmatched: 7. Germline CDR1 is DFQATT and CDR2 is SNEGSKA (reference sequence). This CDR3 contains 15 residues. The CDR3 reads CSARDRDRGYAGYTF. In DNA, the CDR3 is TGCAGTGCTAGAGATCGGGACAGGGGGTATGCTGGCTACACCTTC.

V usage is TRBV19 and J usage is TRBJ1-1; D gene unclear. The germline V and J ends were trimmed by 3 bases and 4 bases, with 6 bases remaining between them. Germline values: CDR1 LNHDA, CDR2 SQIVND (reference sequence). The CDR3 spans 12 residues. CDR3 region: CASSIVSTEAFF. DNA for the CDR3: TGTGCCAGTAGTATCGTAAGCACTGAAGCTTTCTTT. Drawing the rest from reference TRBV19 and TRBJ1-1, the complete variable domain is DGGITQSPKYLFRKEGQNVTLSCEQNLNHDAMYWYRQDPGQGLRLIYYSQIVNDFQKGDIAEGYSVSREKKESFPLTVTSAQKNPTAFYLCASSIVSTEAFFGQGTRLTVV.